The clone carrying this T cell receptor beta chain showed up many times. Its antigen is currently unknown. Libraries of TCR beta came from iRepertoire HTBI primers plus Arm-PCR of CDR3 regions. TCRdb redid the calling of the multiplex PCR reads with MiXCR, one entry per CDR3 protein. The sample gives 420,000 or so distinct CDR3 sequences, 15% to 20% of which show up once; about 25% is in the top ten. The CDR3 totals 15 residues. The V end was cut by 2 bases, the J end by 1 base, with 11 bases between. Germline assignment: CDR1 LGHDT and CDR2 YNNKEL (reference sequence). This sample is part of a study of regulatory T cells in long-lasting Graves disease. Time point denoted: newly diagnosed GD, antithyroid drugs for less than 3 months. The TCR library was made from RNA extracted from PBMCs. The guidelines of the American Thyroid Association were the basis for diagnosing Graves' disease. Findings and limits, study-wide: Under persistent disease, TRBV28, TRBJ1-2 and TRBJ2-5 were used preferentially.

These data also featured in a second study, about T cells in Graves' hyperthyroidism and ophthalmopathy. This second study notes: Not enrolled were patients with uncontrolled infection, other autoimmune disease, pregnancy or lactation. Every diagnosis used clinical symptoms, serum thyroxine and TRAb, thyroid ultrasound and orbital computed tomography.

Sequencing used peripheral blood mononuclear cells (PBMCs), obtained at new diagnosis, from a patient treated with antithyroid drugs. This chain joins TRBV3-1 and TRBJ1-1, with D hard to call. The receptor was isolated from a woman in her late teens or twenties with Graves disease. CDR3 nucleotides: TGTGCCAGCAGCCAAATGGGTGGTGGGAACACTGAAGCTTTCTTT. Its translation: CASSQMGGGNTEAFF.